The present TCR beta chain was sequenced within a study of T cells in Graves' hyperthyroidism and ophthalmopathy. A remark on this clonotype: Its antigen remains unknown.

Study outcomes and limitations: Among thyroid clonotypes expanded above 0.001, most also appeared in blood.

RNA transcripts were the template for amplifying TCR beta CDR3 regions. RT-PCR in the first round (using the HTBI primer set) targeted the TCR CDR3. TCRdb independently ran MiXCR on the multiplex PCR reads; one entry per CDR3 protein. This sample yields more than 300,000 distinct CDR3 sequences, of which more than 14% are seen a single time; around 20% belongs to the top ten. The sequence came from a woman aged 25 to 39 with Graves' ophthalmopathy. What was sequenced was blood.

The CDR3: CASSRQAANTEAFF. DNA for the CDR3: TGTGCCAGCAGTAGACAGGCAGCGAACACTGAAGCTTTCTTT. The chain joins TRBV27 to TRBJ1-1, with TRBD1 as a possible D gene (6 bases). Germline loops: CDR1 MNHEY, CDR2 SMNVEV (reference sequence). The CDR3 is made up of 14 amino acids. V lost 5 bases and J 1 base, leaving 11 bases between the germline ends.